This is a list of T cell receptor beta chains from one sample in a study of blood T cell repertoires in COVID-19. Clones were sequenced by immunoSEQ multiplex PCR, and TCRdb holds only the in-frame ones, with some missing. Of roughly 69,000 clones listed, approximately 80% were seen once; the top ten hold approximately 4%. The sequenced sample consisted of PBMCs or T cells enriched from blood (not recorded which). These receptors all stem from a woman between 40 and 50 years old with acute COVID-19. Each CDR3 is given with its conserved first and last residue. Each record gives: V gene, J gene, D gene, clone size, CDR3 protein, CDR3 DNA. A D gene is named only where the DNA matches it firmly. Where a row states a size, it is once, few, many or the class of an expanded clone; other rows omit it.

V: TRBV14
J: TRBJ2-5
D: TRBD1
size: NA
CDR3: CASSQTTGVNAVTQYF
DNA: TGTGCCAGCAGCCAAACGACAGGGGTCAACGCCGTGACCCAGTACTTC

V: TRBV28
J: TRBJ1-1
D: NA
size: NA
CDR3: CASSLPSSRTRGTEAFF
DNA: TGTGCCAGCAGTTTACCATCTTCGCGGACTCGAGGCACTGAAGCTTTCTTT

V: TRBV7-2
J: TRBJ1-2
D: NA
size: NA
CDR3: CASSLEGQTQAYGYTF
DNA: TGTGCCAGCAGCTTAGAGGGGCAAACACAAGCATATGGCTACACCTTC

V: TRBV7-2
J: TRBJ2-6
D: TRBD1
size: NA
CDR3: CASSGRRGLGANVLTF
DNA: TGTGCCAGCAGCGGCCGAAGGGGGCTTGGGGCCAACGTCCTGACTTTC

V: TRBV7-8
J: TRBJ1-1
D: NA
size: NA
CDR3: CASSLDRGIGAFF
DNA: TGTGCCAGCAGCTTGGATAGGGGAATTGGGGCTTTCTTT

V: TRBV9
J: TRBJ2-2
D: NA
size: NA
CDR3: CASSVGGEIGELFF
DNA: TGTGCCAGCAGCGTCGGAGGGGAGATCGGGGAGCTGTTTTTT

V: TRBV28
J: TRBJ2-1
D: TRBD1
size: NA
CDR3: CASSPSKKGANEQFF
DNA: TGTGCCAGCAGTCCCTCAAAGAAGGGGGCGAATGAGCAGTTCTTC

V: TRBV19
J: TRBJ1-2
D: TRBD1
size: few
CDR3: CASTQGARGYTF
DNA: TGTGCCAGTACTCAGGGGGCAAGAGGCTACACCTTC

V: TRBV29-1
J: TRBJ2-1
D: NA
size: NA
CDR3: CSARLVSYNEQFF
DNA: TGCAGCGCCCGACTAGTCTCCTACAATGAGCAGTTCTTC

V: TRBV5-6
J: TRBJ2-4
D: NA
size: NA
CDR3: CASSLLSGNKNIQYF
DNA: TGTGCCAGCAGCTTATTATCAGGGAACAAAAACATTCAGTACTTC

V: TRBV5-1
J: TRBJ2-2
D: NA
size: NA
CDR3: CASSPDGSTGELFF
DNA: TGCGCCAGCAGCCCGGACGGGAGCACCGGGGAGCTGTTTTTT

V: TRBV7-2
J: TRBJ2-6
D: TRBD1
size: NA
CDR3: CASSSQGARGANVLTF
DNA: TGTGCCAGCAGCTCACAGGGGGCGCGGGGGGCCAACGTCCTGACTTTC

V: TRBV9
J: TRBJ1-4
D: NA
size: once
CDR3: CASSSGDGVPEKLFF
DNA: TGTGCCAGCAGCTCAGGTGACGGGGTTCCTGAAAAACTGTTTTTT

V: TRBV6-6
J: TRBJ2-3
D: TRBD2
size: NA
CDR3: CATAWAGGQGDTQYF
DNA: TGTGCCACCGCGTGGGCGGGGGGGCAGGGAGATACGCAGTATTTT

V: TRBV25-1
J: TRBJ2-1
D: NA
size: NA
CDR3: CASSQTRTTSYNEQFF
DNA: TGTGCCAGCAGCCAGACCCGGACAACCTCGTACAATGAGCAGTTCTTC

V: TRBV6-2/TRBV6-3
J: TRBJ2-3
D: NA
size: NA
CDR3: CASSTDWLEADTQYF
DNA: TGTGCCAGCAGTACCGACTGGCTGGAGGCAGATACGCAGTATTTT

V: TRBV28
J: TRBJ2-1
D: NA
size: NA
CDR3: CASSPGNHEQFF
DNA: TGTGCCAGCAGCCCAGGGAACCATGAGCAGTTCTTC

V: TRBV11-2
J: TRBJ1-2
D: TRBD1
size: once
CDR3: CASSHGQGYGYTF
DNA: TGTGCCAGCAGCCACGGACAGGGCTATGGCTACACCTTC

V: TRBV3-1/TRBV3-2
J: TRBJ1-2
D: TRBD1
size: NA
CDR3: CASSLSAGTVYGYTF
DNA: TGTGCCAGCAGCCTGTCAGCCGGGACAGTCTATGGCTACACCTTC

V: TRBV5-1
J: TRBJ1-5
D: TRBD1
size: NA
CDR3: CASSLGQGAGNQPQHF
DNA: TGCGCCAGCAGCTTAGGACAGGGTGCCGGCAATCAGCCCCAGCATTTT

V: TRBV19
J: TRBJ1-1
D: TRBD1
size: NA
CDR3: CASRTGPNTEAFF
DNA: TGTGCCAGTCGGACAGGGCCGAACACTGAAGCTTTCTTT

V: TRBV29-1
J: TRBJ1-1
D: NA
size: NA
CDR3: CSVGPRRADTEAFF
DNA: TGCAGCGTTGGGCCCCGCAGGGCTGACACTGAAGCTTTCTTT

V: TRBV19
J: TRBJ2-3
D: NA
size: once
CDR3: CASKGISRDLKDTQYF
DNA: TGTGCCAGTAAGGGAATTTCCCGGGATCTGAAAGATACGCAGTATTTT

V: TRBV2
J: TRBJ2-3
D: TRBD2
size: NA
CDR3: CASSETSGRAGSDTQYF
DNA: TGTGCCAGCAGTGAAACTAGCGGGAGGGCTGGTTCAGATACGCAGTATTTT

V: TRBV29-1
J: TRBJ2-3
D: TRBD1
size: NA
CDR3: CSVEVTGGLPFTDTQYF
DNA: TGCAGCGTTGAGGTGACAGGGGGCCTTCCCTTCACAGATACGCAGTATTTT

V: TRBV12-3/TRBV12-4
J: TRBJ1-5
D: TRBD1
size: NA
CDR3: CASTMTGGQPQHF
DNA: TGTGCCAGCACCATGACAGGGGGTCAGCCCCAGCATTTT

V: TRBV28
J: TRBJ1-2
D: TRBD1
size: few
CDR3: CASSLTGPNYGYTF
DNA: TGTGCCAGCAGTCTGACAGGGCCAAACTATGGCTACACCTTC

V: TRBV27
J: TRBJ1-5
D: NA
size: NA
CDR3: CASSLVGRGHSNQPQHF
DNA: TGTGCCAGCAGTTTGGTCGGGAGGGGACATAGCAATCAGCCCCAGCATTTT

V: TRBV5-1
J: TRBJ1-2
D: NA
size: NA
CDR3: CASSPVMGGGYTF
DNA: TGCGCCAGCAGCCCAGTGATGGGGGGTGGCTACACCTTC

V: TRBV11-3
J: TRBJ1-1
D: NA
size: NA
CDR3: CASSLAGLNTEAFF
DNA: TGTGCCAGCAGCTTAGCAGGGCTGAACACTGAAGCTTTCTTT

V: TRBV4-1
J: TRBJ2-7
D: NA
size: NA
CDR3: CASSQGDFSYEQYF
DNA: TGCGCCAGCAGCCAAGGGGACTTTTCCTACGAGCAGTACTTC

V: TRBV5-4
J: TRBJ1-1
D: NA
size: NA
CDR3: CASSPPGLEAFF
DNA: TGTGCCAGCAGCCCCCCGGGGTTAGAAGCTTTCTTT

V: TRBV3-1/TRBV3-2
J: TRBJ2-3
D: TRBD2
size: NA
CDR3: CASSPGVAGDTQYF
DNA: TGTGCCAGCAGCCCCGGGGTAGCGGGGGATACGCAGTATTTT

V: TRBV29-1
J: TRBJ1-3
D: TRBD1
size: NA
CDR3: CSVKTGNPSSGNTIYF
DNA: TGTAGCGTTAAGACAGGGAATCCGAGCTCTGGAAACACCATATATTTT

V: TRBV9
J: TRBJ2-1
D: TRBD2
size: NA
CDR3: CASSVAGTSVREQFF
DNA: TGTGCCAGCAGCGTCGCCGGGACTAGCGTCAGGGAGCAGTTCTTC

V: TRBV6-1
J: TRBJ2-7
D: TRBD2
size: NA
CDR3: CASSEISRLAGVGEQYF
DNA: TGTGCCAGCAGTGAAATCTCCAGACTAGCGGGAGTGGGTGAGCAGTACTTC

V: TRBV19
J: TRBJ2-2
D: NA
size: NA
CDR3: CASSMTSWELFF
DNA: TGTGCCAGTAGTATGACTAGTTGGGAGCTGTTTTTT

V: TRBV10-2
J: TRBJ1-2
D: NA
size: NA
CDR3: CASSEPSGFGYTF
DNA: TGCGCCAGCAGTGAGCCCTCAGGGTTCGGCTACACCTTC

V: TRBV19
J: TRBJ2-2
D: TRBD2
size: few
CDR3: CASSLAGRRELFF
DNA: TGTGCCAGTAGCCTAGCGGGTAGGAGGGAGCTGTTTTTT

V: TRBV2
J: TRBJ1-6
D: TRBD1
size: NA
CDR3: CASSGGQGVAGNSPLHF
DNA: TGTGCCAGCAGTGGGGGACAGGGCGTGGCGGGTAATTCACCCCTCCACTTT

V: TRBV5-1
J: TRBJ2-5
D: TRBD1
size: NA
CDR3: CASSRQGQETQYF
DNA: TGCGCCAGCTCCAGACAGGGACAAGAGACCCAGTACTTC

V: TRBV24-1
J: TRBJ1-2
D: NA
size: NA
CDR3: CATSDPGIAHGYTF
DNA: TGTGCCACCAGTGACCCCGGGATCGCCCATGGCTACACCTTC

V: TRBV14
J: TRBJ1-1
D: NA
size: few
CDR3: CASSVQGNTEAFF
DNA: TGTGCCAGCAGCGTACAGGGGAACACTGAAGCTTTCTTT

V: TRBV7-2
J: TRBJ1-1
D: NA
size: NA
CDR3: CASSLNSQGSAFF
DNA: TGTGCCAGCAGCTTAAACTCCCAGGGATCAGCTTTCTTT

V: TRBV15
J: TRBJ2-1
D: NA
size: NA
CDR3: CATSRTGASYNEQFF
DNA: TGTGCCACCAGCAGAACTGGGGCTTCTTACAATGAGCAGTTCTTC

V: TRBV7-8
J: TRBJ2-7
D: TRBD2
size: NA
CDR3: CASSRHITGTSGRAVYEQYF
DNA: TGTGCCAGCAGCCGACATATTACCGGGACTAGCGGGAGGGCAGTCTACGAGCAGTACTTC

V: TRBV12-5
J: TRBJ2-2
D: NA
size: NA
CDR3: CAGETGNVNTGELFF
DNA: TGTGCTGGGGAGACAGGCAATGTAAACACCGGGGAGCTGTTTTTT

V: TRBV28
J: TRBJ1-6
D: NA
size: NA
CDR3: CASSFGREGSSYNSPLHF
DNA: TGTGCCAGCAGTTTTGGAAGGGAGGGTAGCTCCTATAATTCACCCCTCCACTTT